The clone carrying this TCR beta chain was observed a few times. Its antigen is still unknown. The data originate from a study of cytomegalovirus exposure and HLA in healthy donors. Libraries were prepared by immunoSEQ multiplex PCR; TCRdb keeps only in-frame clonotypes and omits some of them. This sample yields some 150,000 clones, of which around 86% are seen a single time; less than 3% belongs to the top ten. This CDR3 has 15 residues. Germline CDR1 is MGHRA and CDR2 is YSYEKL. V gave up 1 base and J gave up 9 bases, with 16 bases separating them. Findings and caveats of the study: Reports indicated that the classifier achieved high specificity and sensitivity in diagnosing cytomegalovirus status. In the roughly 120 validation repertoires, a later analysis found that first-cohort TCR clusters tended to co-occur. Researchers catalogued around 150 TCR beta chains as cytomegalovirus-associated.

Material for sequencing was PBMCs. The genes are TRBV4-1 and TRBJ2-1; TRBD1 is a possible D gene (6 bases). This clonotype was obtained from a young man in good health and CMV-seropositive. The CDR3 loop is CASSQGLTGFREQFF. Written as DNA, the CDR3 is TGCGCCAGCAGCCAAGGGCTGACAGGCTTTCGTGAGCAGTTCTTC.